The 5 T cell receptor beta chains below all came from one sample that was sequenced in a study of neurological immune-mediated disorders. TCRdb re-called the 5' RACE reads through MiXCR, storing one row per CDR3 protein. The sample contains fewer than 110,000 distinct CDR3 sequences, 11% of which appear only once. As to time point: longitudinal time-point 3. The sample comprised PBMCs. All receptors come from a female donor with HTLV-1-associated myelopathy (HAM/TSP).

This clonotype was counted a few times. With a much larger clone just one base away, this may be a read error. CDR3 coding DNA: TGTGCCAGCAGTGAACACAGCTCCTACGAGCAGTACTTC. It encodes CASSEHSSYEQYF. The chain has TRBV6-1 and TRBJ2-7; D gene ambiguous. Germline V CDR1 and CDR2: MNHNS, SASEGT. CDR3 length equals 13 residues. V dropped 2 bases and J dropped 0 bases, with 5 bases sitting between them.

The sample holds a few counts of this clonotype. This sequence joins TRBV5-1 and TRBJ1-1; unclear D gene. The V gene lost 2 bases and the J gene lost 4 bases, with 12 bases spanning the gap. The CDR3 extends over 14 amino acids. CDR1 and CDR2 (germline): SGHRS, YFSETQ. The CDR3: CASSLGSGSTEAFF. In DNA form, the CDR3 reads TGCGCCAGCAGCTTAGGCTCCGGGAGCACTGAAGCTTTCTTT.

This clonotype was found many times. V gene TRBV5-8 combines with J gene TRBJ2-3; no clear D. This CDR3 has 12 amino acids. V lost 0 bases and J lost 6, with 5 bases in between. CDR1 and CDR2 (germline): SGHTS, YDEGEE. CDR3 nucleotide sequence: TGTGCCAGCAGCTTGGCTAAGGATACGCAGTATTTT. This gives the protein CASSLAKDTQYF.

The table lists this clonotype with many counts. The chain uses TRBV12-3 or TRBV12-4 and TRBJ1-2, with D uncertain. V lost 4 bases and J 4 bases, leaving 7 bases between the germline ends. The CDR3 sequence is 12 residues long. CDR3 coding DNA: TGTGCCAGCAGTTGGACTCGCTATGGCTACACCTTC. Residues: CASSWTRYGYTF.

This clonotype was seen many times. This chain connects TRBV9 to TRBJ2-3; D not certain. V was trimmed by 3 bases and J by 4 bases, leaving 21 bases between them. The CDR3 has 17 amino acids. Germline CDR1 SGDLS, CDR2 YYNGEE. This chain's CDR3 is CASSGSDGGYTADTQYF. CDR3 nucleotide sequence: TGTGCCAGCAGCGGGAGTGATGGTGGTTATACCGCAGATACGCAGTATTTT.